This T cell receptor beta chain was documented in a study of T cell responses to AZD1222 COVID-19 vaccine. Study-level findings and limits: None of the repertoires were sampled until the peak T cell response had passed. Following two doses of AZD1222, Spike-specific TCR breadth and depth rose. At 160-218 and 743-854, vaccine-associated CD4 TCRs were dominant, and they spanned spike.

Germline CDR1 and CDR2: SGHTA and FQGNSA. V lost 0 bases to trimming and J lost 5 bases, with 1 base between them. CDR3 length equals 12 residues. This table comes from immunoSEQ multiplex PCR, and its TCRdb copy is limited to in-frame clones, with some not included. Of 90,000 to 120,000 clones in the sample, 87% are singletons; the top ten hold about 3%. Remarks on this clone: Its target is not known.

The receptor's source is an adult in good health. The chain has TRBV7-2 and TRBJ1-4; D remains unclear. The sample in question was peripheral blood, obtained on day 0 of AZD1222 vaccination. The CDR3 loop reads CASSLANEKLFF. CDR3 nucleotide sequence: TGTGCCAGCAGCTTAGCGAATGAAAAACTGTTTTTT. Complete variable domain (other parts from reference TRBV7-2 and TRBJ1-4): GAGVSQSPSNKVTEKGKDVELRCDPISGHTALYWYRQSLGQGLEFLIYFQGNSAPDKSGLPSDRFSAERTGGSVSTLTIQRTQQEDSAVYLCASSLANEKLFFGSGTQLSVL.